This T cell receptor beta chain is from a study of CD8+CD57+ T cells in acquired aplastic anemia. Overall study findings and caveats: Overlap between patients and controls comprised roughly 28 CD8+ CDR3 sequences. Patient and control CD8+ Simpson's diversity was not significantly different.

This clonotype was counted a few times. Its antigen is as yet unknown. Both TCR beta VDJ combination and CDR3 sequence profiling were carried out. Genomic DNA was the template for this profiling. MiXCR was run by TCRdb on the reads, yielding one entry per CDR3 protein. The repertoire has about 210,000 distinct CDR3 sequences, over 55% of them found once; the top ten carry approximately 30%. The CDR3 runs 16 residues. V was clipped by 7 bases and J by 0 bases, with 16 bases between them. Germline-derived CDR1 and CDR2 are LNHDA and SQIVND (reference sequence). This clonotype was sampled from a human donor in good health. The rearrangement uses TRBV19 and TRBJ1-5; D is uncertain. Sequencing was carried out using sorted CD4+, CD8+, or CD8+CD57+ T cells (not recorded which) from PBMCs. DNA for the CDR3: TGTGCCAGTACCACCGCTGCACTCTATAGCAATCAGCCCCAGCATTTT. Its translation is CASTTAALYSNQPQHF.